The 14 T cell receptor beta chains below all came from one sample that was sequenced in a study of cytomegalovirus exposure and HLA in healthy donors. PCR primers comprised 60 Vbeta and 13 Jbeta primers. The protocol was immunoSEQ multiplex PCR, while the TCRdb copy is restricted to in-frame clones and leaves out a portion. The sample lists just under 95,000 clones, 81% occurring once. Input material: PBMCs. The receptors were sampled from a human donor in good health.

This clone turned up a few times. The V gene is TRBV2, the J gene TRBJ2-7, with 10 bases identical to TRBD1. CDR1 and CDR2 from the germline V gene are SNHLY and FYNNEI. There are 13 residues in the CDR3. The V segment lost 7 bases and the J segment 4 bases; nucleotides outside the gene matches: 4. CDR3 sequence (DNA): TGTGCCAGCATTGGGACAGGGGTGTACGAGCAGTACTTC. This translates into CASIGTGVYEQYF. The entire variable domain, with the rest obtained from reference TRBV2 and TRBJ2-7, is as follows: EPEVTQTPSHQVTQMGQEVILRCVPISNHLYFYWYRQILGQKVEFLVSFYNNEISEKSEIFDDQFSVERPDGSNFTLKIRSTKLEDSAMYFCASIGTGVYEQYFGPGTRLTVT.

The chain is built from TRBV18 and TRBJ2-1, with 10 bases fitting TRBD2. The trim removed 2 bases at V and 7 bases at J, leaving 8 bases unmatched. Germline assignment: CDR1 KGHSH and CDR2 LQKENI. The CDR3 is 16 residues long. The CDR3 nucleotides read TGTGCCAGCTCACCAGAACCTAGCGGGAGTAGGAATGAGCAGTTCTTC. As protein: CASSPEPSGSRNEQFF.

The chain is built from TRBV28 and TRBJ1-1; D possibly corresponds to TRBD1 (5 bases). There are 12 residues in the CDR3. The V end was cut by 7 bases, the J end by 2 bases, with 8 bases between. Germline-derived CDR1 and CDR2 are MDHEN and SYDVKM. The CDR3 loop is CASTQGNTEAFF. The CDR3 coding sequence is TGTGCCAGCACTCAGGGTAACACTGAAGCTTTCTTT. The entire variable domain, with the rest obtained from reference TRBV28 and TRBJ1-1, is as follows: DVKVTQSSRYLVKRTGEKVFLECVQDMDHENMFWYRQDPGLGLRLIYFSYDVKMKEKGDIPEGYSVSREKKERFSLILESASTNQTSMYLCASTQGNTEAFFGQGTRLTVV.

The rearrangement joins TRBV19 to TRBJ2-1; D unresolved. CDR1 LNHDA and CDR2 SQIVND come from the germline V gene (reference sequence). The CDR3 length is 12 residues. V lost 4 bases, J lost 10 bases, and 11 bases lay in between. The DNA of the CDR3 is TGTGCCAGTAGTAGGTCCCCTCGGGAGCAGTTCTTC. Translating it yields CASSRSPREQFF.

On this clone itself: This sample also contains other DNA sequences that code for the same CDR3. The V and J genes are TRBV7-2 and TRBJ1-6; D unclear. This CDR3 is 12 amino acids long. The germline CDR1 and CDR2 sequences are SGHTA and FQGNSA. V lost 4 bases, J lost 6 bases, and 4 bases lay in between. The CDR3 nucleotides read TGTGCCAGCAGCTGGGCTAATTCACCCCTCCACTTT. Its translation is CASSWANSPLHF.

The genes are TRBV5-1 and TRBJ2-5; 15 positions match TRBD2. Germline CDR1 reads SGHRS; CDR2 reads YFSETQ. V lost 4 bases to trimming and J lost 5 bases; unmatched junction nucleotides: 9. The CDR3 spans 17 residues. CDR3 coding DNA: TGCGCCAGCAGCCCGGGACTAGCGGGGGGCATCCGGGAGACCCAGTACTTC. Protein sequence: CASSPGLAGGIRETQYF.

The chain recombines TRBV28 with TRBJ1-2; D not resolved. This CDR3 region has 11 residues. V lost 3 bases, J lost 11 bases, and 10 bases lay in between. Germline-derived CDR1 and CDR2 are MDHEN and SYDVKM. CDR3 loop: CASSLRALYTF. The CDR3 DNA is TGTGCCAGCAGTTTGAGGGCCCTATACACCTTC.

The sample holds a few counts of this clone. The genes are TRBV11-3 and TRBJ2-2; 10 bases fit TRBD1. CDR1 is SGHNT, CDR2 YENEEA, per germline. This CDR3 comprises 18 residues. Unmatched junction bases numbered 12, after V lost 4 bases and J lost 4 bases. CDR3 sequence reads: CASSSRTGGRGATGELFF. The CDR3 nucleotides are TGTGCCAGCAGCTCCCGGACAGGGGGTAGGGGAGCCACCGGGGAGCTGTTTTTT. Complete variable domain (other parts from reference TRBV11-3 and TRBJ2-2): EAGVVQSPRYKIIEKKQPVAFWCNPISGHNTLYWYLQNLGQGPELLIRYENEEAVDDSQLPKDRFSAERLKGVDSTLKIQPAELGDSAVYLCASSSRTGGRGATGELFFGEGSRLTVL.

The V call is TRBV6-6, the J call TRBJ1-2; D might be TRBD1 (6 bases). Germline CDR1 reads MNHNY; CDR2 reads SVGAGI (reference sequence). V was pared by 3 bases and J by 4 bases, with 12 bases between. The CDR3 is 14 residues long. The CDR3 sequence is CASSYSQGSYGYTF. CDR3 bases: TGTGCCAGCAGTTATTCACAGGGCTCCTATGGCTACACCTTC.

This chain uses TRBV6-6 with TRBJ2-7; no definite D call. Germline V gene data show CDR1 as MNHNY and CDR2 as SVGAGI (reference sequence). This CDR3 is built from 15 residues. V dropped 7 bases and J dropped 0 bases, with 16 bases sitting between them. Here the CDR3 DNA reads TGTGCCAGCATCGGAAGAGACTCGTCCTCCTACGAGCAGTACTTC. Translating gives CASIGRDSSSYEQYF.

This chain connects TRBV14 to TRBJ1-1; D gene ambiguous. V shed 5 bases and J shed 4 bases, with 8 bases lying between them. Looked up from germline, CDR1 is SGHDN and CDR2 is FVKESK. The CDR3 sequence is 12 residues long. CDR3 residues: CASSKLGTEAFF. In DNA, the CDR3 is TGTGCCAGCAGCAAACTAGGCACTGAAGCTTTCTTT.

V is TRBV18 and J is TRBJ2-1; 7 bases agree with TRBD2. Germline CDR1 KGHSH, CDR2 LQKENI. This CDR3 contains 17 residues. With 2 bases clipped from V and 9 bases from J, the junction kept 16 bases outside the gene matches. CDR3 residues: CASSPTLAEAQRGEQFF. DNA of the CDR3: TGTGCCAGCTCACCAACCCTAGCGGAGGCTCAAAGGGGTGAGCAGTTCTTC.

The gene calls are TRBV28 and TRBJ2-5; TRBD2 matches at 11 bases. The CDR3 consists of 16 residues. Germline V gene data show CDR1 as MDHEN and CDR2 as SYDVKM. With 5 bases clipped from V and 4 bases from J, the junction kept 9 bases outside the gene matches. For the CDR3, the DNA is TGTGCCAGCAGTCCAGGACTAGCGGGTGGGGTAGAGACCCAGTACTTC. Translated, it gives CASSPGLAGGVETQYF.

The chain has TRBV7-2 and TRBJ2-5; 7 nucleotides agree with TRBD2. The CDR3 totals 15 residues. CDR1 is SGHTA, CDR2 FQGNSA, per germline. J gave up 4 bases and V 5 bases, and 10 bases lay outside the gene matches. CDR3 region: CASSHGGRAGETQYF. CDR3 in DNA: TGTGCCAGCAGCCACGGGGGGAGGGCCGGAGAGACCCAGTACTTC. The full variable domain, with the rest looked up from reference TRBV7-2 and TRBJ2-5, is GAGVSQSPSNKVTEKGKDVELRCDPISGHTALYWYRQSLGQGLEFLIYFQGNSAPDKSGLPSDRFSAERTGGSVSTLTIQRTQQEDSAVYLCASSHGGRAGETQYFGPGTRLLVL.